This TCR beta chain came from a study of T-cell reconstitution after alpha-beta-depleted transplantation in children (dated by TCRdb to 2016 to 2018). With regard to the full study: Using TCR repertoire profiling, the study quantitatively followed how T-cell immune reconstitution unfolded in children after TCRalphabeta/CD19-depleted allogeneic hematopoietic cell transplantation.

Libraries came from PCR. Instrument used: Illumina HiSeq 2500. Molecular barcoding was employed in the preparation of TCR libraries, with unique molecular identifiers being used to normalize TCRbeta repertoire quantification. TCRdb itself trimmed the public reads at Q25 with fastp, ran MiXCR and retained productive beta chains. Every distinct CDR3 protein forms one entry, paired with its most common genes and DNA. This sample lists 250,000 to 300,000 distinct CDR3 sequences; under 14% were detected once. The ten largest clonotypes hold about a quarter of the sample. The CDR3 is 11 amino acids in total, end residues counted. On the study overall, not on this receptor specifically: The frequencies of hyperexpanded clones fell over the following months, and after one year, T-cell counts and TCRbeta diversity were mostly attributed to newly produced T cells. The high TCRbeta diversity at day 60 in some patients was ascribed to recipient T cells and intrathymic progenitors that had survived conditioning. The apparently early recovery of alphabetaT-cell counts about two months after transplant reportedly depended on only several hundred rapidly expanded clones that came from non-depleted graft cells.

This clonotype was detected only a few times. Its binding antigen is unknown. No conserved phenylalanine or tryptophan is present at the end of the CDR3, so a read error is the likely explanation. The DNA is omitted, as the CDR3 cannot be located on it reliably, and the CDR3 follows TCRdb's listing. Reading the label with the study, this specimen's treatment or condition is: allogeneic hematopoietic cell transplantation with graft depleted of TCRalphabeta T cells and CD19 B cells. Transplant recipients were children who received TCRalphabeta/CD19-depleted allogeneic hematopoietic cell grafts. The starting material was peripheral blood, obtained 180 days after TCRalphabeta/CD19-depleted stem cell transplant. This sequence was found in a male patient between 2 and 10 years old who had a stem cell transplant for chronic granulomatous disease, so the T cells may come from the graft donor. The chain uses TRBV12-3 or TRBV12-4 and TRBJ1-3; TRBD1, the D gene given by the table, was not confirmed from the DNA. The CDR3 region: CASSFGGLTRL.